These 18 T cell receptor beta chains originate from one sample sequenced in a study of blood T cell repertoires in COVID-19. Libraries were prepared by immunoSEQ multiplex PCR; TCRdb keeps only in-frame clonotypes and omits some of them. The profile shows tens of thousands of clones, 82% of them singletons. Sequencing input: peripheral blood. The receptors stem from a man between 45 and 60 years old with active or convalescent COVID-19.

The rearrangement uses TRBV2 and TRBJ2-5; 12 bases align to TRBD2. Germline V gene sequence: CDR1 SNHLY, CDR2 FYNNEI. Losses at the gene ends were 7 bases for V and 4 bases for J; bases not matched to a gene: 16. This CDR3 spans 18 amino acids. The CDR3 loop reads CASTPGRLAGGVGETQYF. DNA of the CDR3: TGTGCCAGCACCCCCGGTAGGCTAGCGGGGGGGGTAGGAGAGACCCAGTACTTC.

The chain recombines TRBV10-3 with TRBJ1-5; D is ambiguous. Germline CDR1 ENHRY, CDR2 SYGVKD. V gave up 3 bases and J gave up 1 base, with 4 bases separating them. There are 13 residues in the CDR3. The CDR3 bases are TGTGCCATCAGTGATATAAGCAATCAGCCCCAGCATTTT. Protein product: CAISDISNQPQHF.

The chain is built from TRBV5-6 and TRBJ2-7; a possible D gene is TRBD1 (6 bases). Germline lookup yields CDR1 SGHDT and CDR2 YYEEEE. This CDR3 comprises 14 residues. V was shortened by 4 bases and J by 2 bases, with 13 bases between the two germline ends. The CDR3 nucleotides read TGTGCCAGCAGCCTCGGGACACTTACCTACGAGCAGTACTTC. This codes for CASSLGTLTYEQYF.

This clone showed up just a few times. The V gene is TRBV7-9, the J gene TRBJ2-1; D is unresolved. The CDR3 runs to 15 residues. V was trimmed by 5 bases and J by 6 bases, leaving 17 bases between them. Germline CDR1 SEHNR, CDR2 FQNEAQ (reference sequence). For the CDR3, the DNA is TGTGCCAGCAGCGGAAAGGCCAGGTTAAGCAATGAGCAGTTCTTC. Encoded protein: CASSGKARLSNEQFF.

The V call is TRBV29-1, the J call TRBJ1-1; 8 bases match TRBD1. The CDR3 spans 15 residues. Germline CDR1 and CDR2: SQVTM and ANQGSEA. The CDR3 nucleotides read TGCGCCGTTCGGGGACAGGTTTCTTGGAACACTGAAGCTTTCTTT. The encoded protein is CAVRGQVSWNTEAFF.

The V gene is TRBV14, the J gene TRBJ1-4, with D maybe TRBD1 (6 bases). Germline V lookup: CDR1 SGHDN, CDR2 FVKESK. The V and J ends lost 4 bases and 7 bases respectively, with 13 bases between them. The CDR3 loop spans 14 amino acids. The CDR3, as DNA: TGTGCCAGCAGCCGACAGGATGGGAGTGAAAAACTGTTTTTT. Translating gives CASSRQDGSEKLFF.

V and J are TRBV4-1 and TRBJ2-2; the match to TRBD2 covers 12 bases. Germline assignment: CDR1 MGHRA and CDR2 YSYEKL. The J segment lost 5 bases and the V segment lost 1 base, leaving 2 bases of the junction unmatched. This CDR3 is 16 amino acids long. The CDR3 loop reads CASSQGTSGTTGELFF. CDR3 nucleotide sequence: TGCGCCAGCAGCCAAGGGACTAGCGGGACTACCGGGGAGCTGTTTTTT.

This CDR3 reads CASGVGQPGNTIYF. In nucleotides, the CDR3 is TGTGCTAGTGGTGTGGGACAGCCTGGAAACACCATATATTTT. The V and J genes are TRBV12-5 and TRBJ1-3; TRBD1 agrees at 7 bases. This CDR3 region has 14 residues. The junction had 3 bases not matched to a gene; V was cut back by 5 bases and J by 2 bases. Germline CDR1 is LGHNT and CDR2 is FRNRAP. Complete variable domain (other parts from reference TRBV12-5 and TRBJ1-3): DARVTQTPRHKVTEMGQEVTMRCQPILGHNTVFWYRQTMMQGLELLAYFRNRAPLDDSGMPKDRFSAEMPDATLATLKIQPSEPRDSAVYFCASGVGQPGNTIYFGEGSWLTVV.

Here the CDR3 DNA reads TGTGCCAGCAGATCGACTAGCCCTAGCACAGATACGCAGTATTTT. Its translation: CASRSTSPSTDTQYF. This chain joins TRBV7-9 and TRBJ2-3; 7 nucleotides match TRBD2. The V segment lost 6 bases and the J segment 0 bases; nucleotides outside the gene matches: 6. The V gene's germline CDR1 is SEHNR and CDR2 FQNEAQ (reference sequence). The CDR3 has 15 residues.

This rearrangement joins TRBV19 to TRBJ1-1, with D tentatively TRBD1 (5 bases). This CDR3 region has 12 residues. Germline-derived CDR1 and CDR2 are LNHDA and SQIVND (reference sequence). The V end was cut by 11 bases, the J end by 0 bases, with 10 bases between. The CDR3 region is CAVRQMNTEAFF. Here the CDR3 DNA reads TGTGCCGTCCGACAGATGAACACTGAAGCTTTCTTT.

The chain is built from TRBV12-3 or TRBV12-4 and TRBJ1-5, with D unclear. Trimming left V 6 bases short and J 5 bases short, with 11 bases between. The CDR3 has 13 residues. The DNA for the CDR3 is TGTGCCAGCAGCTTCAACTTTGATCAGCCCCAGCATTTT. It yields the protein CASSFNFDQPQHF.

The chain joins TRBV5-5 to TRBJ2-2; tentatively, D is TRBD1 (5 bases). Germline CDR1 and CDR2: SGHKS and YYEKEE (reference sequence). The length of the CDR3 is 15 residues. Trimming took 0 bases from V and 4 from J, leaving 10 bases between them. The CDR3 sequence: CASSLVQGVTGELFF. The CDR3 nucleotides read TGTGCCAGCAGCTTGGTGCAGGGTGTCACCGGGGAGCTGTTTTTT.

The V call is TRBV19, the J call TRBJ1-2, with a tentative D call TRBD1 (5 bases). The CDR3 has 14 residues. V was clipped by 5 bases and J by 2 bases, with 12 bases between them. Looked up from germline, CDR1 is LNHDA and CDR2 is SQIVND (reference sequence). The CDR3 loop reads CASSADTWNYGYTF. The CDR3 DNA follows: TGTGCCAGTAGTGCGGACACTTGGAACTATGGCTACACCTTC.

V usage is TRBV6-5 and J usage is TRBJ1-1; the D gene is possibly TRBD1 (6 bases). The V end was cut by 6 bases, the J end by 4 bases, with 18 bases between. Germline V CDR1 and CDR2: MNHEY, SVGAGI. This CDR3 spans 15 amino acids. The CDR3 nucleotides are TGTGCCAGCAGCGCCTCGGGGACACAGGCCACTGAAGCTTTCTTT. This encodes CASSASGTQATEAFF.

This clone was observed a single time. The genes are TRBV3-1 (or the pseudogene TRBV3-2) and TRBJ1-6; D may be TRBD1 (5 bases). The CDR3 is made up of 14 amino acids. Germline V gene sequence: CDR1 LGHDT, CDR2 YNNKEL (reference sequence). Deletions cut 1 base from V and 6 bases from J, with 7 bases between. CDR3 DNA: TGTGCCAGCAGCCAAGCAGACAGTAATTCACCCCTCCACTTT. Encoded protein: CASSQADSNSPLHF.

The CDR3, as DNA: TGTGCCAGCAGCCAAGATCAGGGGTATCAGCCCCAGCATTTT. Protein: CASSQDQGYQPQHF. The chain is built from TRBV3-1 (or the pseudogene TRBV3-2) and TRBJ1-5, with D maybe TRBD1 (6 bases). With 0 bases removed from V and 5 bases from J, the gap between germline ends came to 8 bases. Germline CDR1 LGHDT, CDR2 YNNKEL (reference sequence). This CDR3 contains 14 residues.

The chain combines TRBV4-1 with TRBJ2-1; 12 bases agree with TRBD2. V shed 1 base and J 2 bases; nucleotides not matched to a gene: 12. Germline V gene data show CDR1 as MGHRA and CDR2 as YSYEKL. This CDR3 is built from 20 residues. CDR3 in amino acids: CASSQGGGAPSGGAYNEQFF. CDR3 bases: TGCGCCAGCAGCCAAGGTGGTGGTGCACCTAGCGGGGGGGCCTACAATGAGCAGTTCTTC.

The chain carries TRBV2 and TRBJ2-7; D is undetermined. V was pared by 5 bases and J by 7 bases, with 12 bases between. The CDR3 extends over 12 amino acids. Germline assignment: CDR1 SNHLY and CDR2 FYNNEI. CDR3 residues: CASSLKAWEQYV. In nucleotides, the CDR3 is TGTGCCAGCAGTCTAAAAGCATGGGAGCAGTACGTC.